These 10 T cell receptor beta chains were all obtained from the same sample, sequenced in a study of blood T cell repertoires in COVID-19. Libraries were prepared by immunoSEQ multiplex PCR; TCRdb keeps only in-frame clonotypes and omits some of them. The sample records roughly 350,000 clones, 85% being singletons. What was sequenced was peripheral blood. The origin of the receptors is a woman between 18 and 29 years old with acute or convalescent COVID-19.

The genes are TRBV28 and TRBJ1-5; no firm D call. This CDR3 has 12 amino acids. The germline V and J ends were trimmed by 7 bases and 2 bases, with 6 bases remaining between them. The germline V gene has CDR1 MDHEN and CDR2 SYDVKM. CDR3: CASKEGNQPQHF. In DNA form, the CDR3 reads TGTGCCAGCAAAGAGGGCAATCAGCCCCAGCATTTT. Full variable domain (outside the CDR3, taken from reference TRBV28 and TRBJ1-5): DVKVTQSSRYLVKRTGEKVFLECVQDMDHENMFWYRQDPGLGLRLIYFSYDVKMKEKGDIPEGYSVSREKKERFSLILESASTNQTSMYLCASKEGNQPQHFGDGTRLSIL.

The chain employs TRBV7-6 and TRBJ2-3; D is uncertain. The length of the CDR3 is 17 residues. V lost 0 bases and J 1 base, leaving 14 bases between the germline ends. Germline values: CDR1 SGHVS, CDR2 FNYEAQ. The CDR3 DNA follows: TGTGCCAGCAGCTTAGCTCACTCCCCCCGGGGCACAGATACGCAGTATTTT. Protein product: CASSLAHSPRGTDTQYF. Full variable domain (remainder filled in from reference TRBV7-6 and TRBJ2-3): GAGVSQSPRYKVTKRGQDVALRCDPISGHVSLYWYRQALGQGPEFLTYFNYEAQQDKSGLPNDRFSAERPEGSISTLTIQRTEQRDSAMYRCASSLAHSPRGTDTQYFGPGTRLTVL.

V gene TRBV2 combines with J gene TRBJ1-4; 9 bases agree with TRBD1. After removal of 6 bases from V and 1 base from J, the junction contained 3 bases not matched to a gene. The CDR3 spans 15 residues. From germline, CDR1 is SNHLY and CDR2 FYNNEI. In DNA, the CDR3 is TGTGCCAGCAGGCCGGGACAGGGAACTAATGAAAAACTGTTTTTT. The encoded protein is CASRPGQGTNEKLFF.

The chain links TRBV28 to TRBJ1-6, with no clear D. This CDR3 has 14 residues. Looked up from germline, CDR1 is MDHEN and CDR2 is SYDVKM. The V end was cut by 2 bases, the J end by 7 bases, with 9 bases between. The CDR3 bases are TGTGCCAGCAGTTTACAGTCCGAAAATTCACCCCTCCACTTT. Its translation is CASSLQSENSPLHF.

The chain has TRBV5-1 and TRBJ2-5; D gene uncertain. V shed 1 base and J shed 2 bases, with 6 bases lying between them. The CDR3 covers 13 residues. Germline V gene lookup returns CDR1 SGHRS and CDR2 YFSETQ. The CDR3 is CASSLSVQETQYF. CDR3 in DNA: TGCGCCAGCAGCTTGTCCGTACAAGAGACCCAGTACTTC.

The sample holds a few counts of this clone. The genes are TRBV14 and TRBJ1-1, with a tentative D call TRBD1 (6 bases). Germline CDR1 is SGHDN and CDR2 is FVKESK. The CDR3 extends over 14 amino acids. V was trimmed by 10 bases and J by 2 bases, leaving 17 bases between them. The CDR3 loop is CATQLTGLNTEAFF. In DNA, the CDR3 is TGTGCCACTCAATTGACAGGCCTAAACACTGAAGCTTTCTTT.

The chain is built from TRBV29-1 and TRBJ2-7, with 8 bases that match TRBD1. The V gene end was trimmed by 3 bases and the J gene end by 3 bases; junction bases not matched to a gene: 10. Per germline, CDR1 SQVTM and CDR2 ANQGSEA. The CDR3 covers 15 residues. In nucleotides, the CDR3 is TGCAGCGTTGAGAATTGGCAGGGGGCCCTCTACGAGCAGTACTTC. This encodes CSVENWQGALYEQYF.

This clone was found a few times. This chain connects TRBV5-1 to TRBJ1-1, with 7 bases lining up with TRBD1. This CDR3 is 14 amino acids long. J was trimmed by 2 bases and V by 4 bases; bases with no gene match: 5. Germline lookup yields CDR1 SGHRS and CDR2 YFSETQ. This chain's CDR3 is CASSPDRSNTEAFF. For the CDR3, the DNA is TGCGCCAGCAGCCCGGACAGGTCAAACACTGAAGCTTTCTTT.

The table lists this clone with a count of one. The CDR3, as DNA: TGTGCCACCAGAGGGGTTGACACCGGGGAGCTGTTTTTT. This translates into CATRGVDTGELFF. The rearrangement uses TRBV24-1 and TRBJ2-2, with D tentatively TRBD1 (5 bases). The CDR3 loop spans 13 amino acids. CDR1 and CDR2 from the germline V gene are KGHDR and SFDVKD. V lost 7 bases and J 3 bases, leaving 8 bases between the germline ends.

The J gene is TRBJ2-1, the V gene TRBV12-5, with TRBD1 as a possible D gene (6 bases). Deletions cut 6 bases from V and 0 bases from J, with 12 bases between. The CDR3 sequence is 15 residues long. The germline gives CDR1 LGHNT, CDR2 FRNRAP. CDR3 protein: CASGLQGLSYNEQFF. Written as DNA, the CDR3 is TGTGCTAGTGGGCTCCAGGGGCTCTCCTACAATGAGCAGTTCTTC.